The sequence of this T cell receptor beta chain was determined in a study of control samples from healthy donors and cancer patients. Measured with immunoSEQ multiplex PCR; TCRdb has only the in-frame clones, and not every one. The data show 95,000 to 150,000 clones, about nine tenths seen once. V dropped 1 base and J dropped 1 base, with 16 bases sitting between them. Germline V gives CDR1 MNHNS, CDR2 SASEGT. CDR3 length: 17 amino acids. The source of this sequence is a middle-aged man in good health. The chain couples TRBV6-1 to TRBJ1-1; D is possibly TRBD1 (5 bases). The source material was blood. The CDR3 bases are TGTGCCAGCAGTGAAGTCGGTAGGGGAAGGGCGAACACTGAAGCTTTCTTT. Translating gives CASSEVGRGRANTEAFF.